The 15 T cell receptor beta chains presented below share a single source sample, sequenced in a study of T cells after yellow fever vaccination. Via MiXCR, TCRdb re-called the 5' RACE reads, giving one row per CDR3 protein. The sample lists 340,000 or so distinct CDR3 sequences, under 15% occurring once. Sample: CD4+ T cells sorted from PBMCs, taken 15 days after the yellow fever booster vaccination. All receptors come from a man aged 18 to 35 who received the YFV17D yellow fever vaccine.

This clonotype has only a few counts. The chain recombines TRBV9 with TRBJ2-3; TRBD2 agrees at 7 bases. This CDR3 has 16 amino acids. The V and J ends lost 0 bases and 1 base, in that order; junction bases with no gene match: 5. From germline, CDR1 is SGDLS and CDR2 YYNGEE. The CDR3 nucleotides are TGTGCCAGCAGCGTAGGCCCTAGCGGTGGCACAGATACGCAGTATTTT. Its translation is CASSVGPSGGTDTQYF.

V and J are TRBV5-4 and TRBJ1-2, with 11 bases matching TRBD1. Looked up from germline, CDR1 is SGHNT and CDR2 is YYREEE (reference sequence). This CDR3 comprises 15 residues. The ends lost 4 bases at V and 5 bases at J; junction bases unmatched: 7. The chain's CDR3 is CASSPGQGATYGYTF. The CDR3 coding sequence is TGTGCCAGCAGCCCCGGACAGGGGGCTACATATGGCTACACCTTC.

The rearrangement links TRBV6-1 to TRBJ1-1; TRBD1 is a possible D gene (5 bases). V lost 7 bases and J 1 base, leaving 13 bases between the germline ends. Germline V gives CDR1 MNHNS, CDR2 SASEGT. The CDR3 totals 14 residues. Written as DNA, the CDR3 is TGTGCCAGCAAGGTCGGACACCCGAACACTGAAGCTTTCTTT. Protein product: CASKVGHPNTEAFF.

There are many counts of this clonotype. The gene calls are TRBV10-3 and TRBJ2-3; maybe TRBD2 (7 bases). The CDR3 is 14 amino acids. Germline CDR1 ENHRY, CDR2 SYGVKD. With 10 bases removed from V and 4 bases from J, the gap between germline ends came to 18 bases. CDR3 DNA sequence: TGTGCCACCACGGGGGGCGGGGGAGCAGATACGCAGTATTTT. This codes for CATTGGGGADTQYF.

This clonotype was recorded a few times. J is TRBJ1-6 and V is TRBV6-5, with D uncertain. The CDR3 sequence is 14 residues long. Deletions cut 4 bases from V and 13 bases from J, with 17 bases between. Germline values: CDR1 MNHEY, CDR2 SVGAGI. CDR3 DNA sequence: TGTGCCAGCAGTTCCCAGGCGGACCTATCCCCCCTCCACTTT. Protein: CASSSQADLSPLHF.

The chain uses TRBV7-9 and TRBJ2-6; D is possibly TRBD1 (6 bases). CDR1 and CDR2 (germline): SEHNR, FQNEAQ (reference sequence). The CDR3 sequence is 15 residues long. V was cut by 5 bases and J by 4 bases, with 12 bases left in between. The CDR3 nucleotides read TGTGCCAGCAGCCTACGGACAGTCGGGGCCAACGTCCTGACTTTC. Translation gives CASSLRTVGANVLTF.

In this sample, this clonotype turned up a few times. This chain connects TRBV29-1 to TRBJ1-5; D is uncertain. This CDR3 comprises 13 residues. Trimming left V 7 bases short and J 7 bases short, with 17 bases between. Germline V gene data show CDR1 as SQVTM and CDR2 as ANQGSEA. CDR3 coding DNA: TGCAGCGCTGCGCTGGGGATCGGCCAGCCCCAGCATTTT. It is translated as CSAALGIGQPQHF.

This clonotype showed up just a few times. The CDR3 protein is CASSPGTAVNEKLFF. The CDR3 bases are TGCGCCAGCAGCCCCGGGACAGCCGTTAATGAAAAACTGTTTTTT. The gene calls are TRBV5-1 and TRBJ1-4; 7 bases are shared with TRBD1. Germline V gene data show CDR1 as SGHRS and CDR2 as YFSETQ. The V gene end was trimmed by 4 bases and the J gene end by 4 bases; junction bases not matched to a gene: 7. The CDR3 is 15 residues long.

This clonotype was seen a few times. In nucleotides, the CDR3 is TGTGCCAGCAGCCAAGATCCGGGGGCGGATTATGGCTACACCTTC. It yields the protein CASSQDPGADYGYTF. The gene calls are TRBV4-2 and TRBJ1-2; tentatively, D is TRBD1 (6 bases). Per germline, CDR1 LGHNA and CDR2 YNFKEQ. This CDR3 comprises 15 residues. V lost 0 bases to trimming and J lost 5 bases, with 13 bases between them.

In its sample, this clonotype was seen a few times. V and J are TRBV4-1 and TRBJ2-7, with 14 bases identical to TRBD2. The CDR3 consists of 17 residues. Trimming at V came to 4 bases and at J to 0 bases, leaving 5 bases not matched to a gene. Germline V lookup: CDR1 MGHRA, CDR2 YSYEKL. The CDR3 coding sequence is TGCGCCAGCAGCCCCCGGACTAGCGGGGGGTACTCCTACGAGCAGTACTTC. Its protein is CASSPRTSGGYSYEQYF.

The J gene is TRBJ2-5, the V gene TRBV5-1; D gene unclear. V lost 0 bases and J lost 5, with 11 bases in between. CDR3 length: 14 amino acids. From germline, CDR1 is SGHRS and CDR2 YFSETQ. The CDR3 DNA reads TGCGCCAGCAGCTTGGGCGTGAGTGGGGAGACCCAGTACTTC. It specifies CASSLGVSGETQYF.

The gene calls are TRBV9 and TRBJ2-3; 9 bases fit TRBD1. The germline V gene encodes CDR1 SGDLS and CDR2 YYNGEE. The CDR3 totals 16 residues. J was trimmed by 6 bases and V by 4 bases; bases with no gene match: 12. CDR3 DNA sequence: TGTGCCAGCAGCTTACTACAGGGGGCACCCCGGGATACGCAGTATTTT. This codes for CASSLLQGAPRDTQYF.

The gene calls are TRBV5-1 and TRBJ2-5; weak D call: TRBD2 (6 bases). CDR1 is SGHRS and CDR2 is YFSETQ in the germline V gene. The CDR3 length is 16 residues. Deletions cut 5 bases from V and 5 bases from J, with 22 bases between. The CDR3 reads CASSPASGLGRETQYF. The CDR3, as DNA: TGCGCCAGCAGTCCGGCATCGGGACTGGGAAGGGAGACCCAGTACTTC. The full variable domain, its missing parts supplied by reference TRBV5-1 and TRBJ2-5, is KAGVTQTPRYLIKTRGQQVTLSCSPISGHRSVSWYQQTPGQGLQFLFEYFSETQRNKGNFPGRFSGRQFSNSRSEMNVSTLELGDSALYLCASSPASGLGRETQYFGPGTRLLVL.

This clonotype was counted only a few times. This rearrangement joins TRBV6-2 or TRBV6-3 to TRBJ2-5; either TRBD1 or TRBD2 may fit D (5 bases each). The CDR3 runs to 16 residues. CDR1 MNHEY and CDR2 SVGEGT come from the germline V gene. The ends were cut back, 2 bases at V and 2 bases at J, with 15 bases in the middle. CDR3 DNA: TGTGCCAGCAGTTACGGTGCCGGGGCAGCTCAAGAGACCCAGTACTTC. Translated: CASSYGAGAAQETQYF.

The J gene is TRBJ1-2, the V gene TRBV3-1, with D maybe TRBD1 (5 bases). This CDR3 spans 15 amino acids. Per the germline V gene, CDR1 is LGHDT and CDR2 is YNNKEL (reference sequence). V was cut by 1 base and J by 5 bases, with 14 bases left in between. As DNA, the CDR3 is TGTGCCAGCAGCCAAGGAGCAGGAGGGGATTATGGCTACACCTTC. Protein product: CASSQGAGGDYGYTF.